The 29 T cell receptor beta chains below were found in one sample sequenced in a study of vaccination effects on CD4 cells after COVID-19. Culture proceeded for roughly ten days, and CD4+ T cells were then isolated. Antigens for these TCRs are unknown. The method was immunoSEQ multiplex PCR; TCRdb's version includes in-frame clones alone and lacks a portion of them. The data show around 46,000 clones, around 63% seen once. The specimen was CD4+ T cells from PBMCs cultured without peptide, collected before COVID-19 vaccination. Every receptor here comes from a human donor who received a COVID-19 vaccine.

This clone occurred once. The gene calls are TRBV28 and TRBJ1-5; D unresolved. This CDR3 comprises 11 residues. The ends were cut back, 2 bases at V and 7 bases at J, with 3 bases in the middle. Germline V gene sequence: CDR1 MDHEN, CDR2 SYDVKM. The DNA for the CDR3 is TGTGCCAGCAGTTTAGGCCAGCCCCAGCATTTT. It is translated as CASSLGQPQHF. Supplemented by reference TRBV28 and TRBJ1-5, the full variable domain reads DVKVTQSSRYLVKRTGEKVFLECVQDMDHENMFWYRQDPGLGLRLIYFSYDVKMKEKGDIPEGYSVSREKKERFSLILESASTNQTSMYLCASSLGQPQHFGDGTRLSIL.

CDR3 region: CASRQGTNIQYF. CDR3 sequence (DNA): TGTGCCAGCAGACAGGGTACAAACATTCAGTACTTC. The J gene is TRBJ2-4, the V gene TRBV28; tentative D call: TRBD1 (6 bases). CDR1 and CDR2 from the germline V gene are MDHEN and SYDVKM. V lost 6 bases to trimming and J lost 6 bases, with 9 bases between them. This CDR3 is 12 amino acids long.

The chain carries TRBV2 and TRBJ2-7; D unresolved. Germline CDR1 is SNHLY and CDR2 is FYNNEI. The CDR3 consists of 12 residues. V shed 5 bases and J shed 5 bases, with 10 bases lying between them. This CDR3 is CASSPDQNEQYF. DNA for the CDR3: TGTGCCAGCAGTCCCGACCAGAACGAGCAGTACTTC.

This chain uses TRBV6-5 with TRBJ2-5; TRBD2 is a possible D gene (5 bases). The CDR3 totals 13 residues. Per germline, CDR1 MNHEY and CDR2 SVGAGI. Trimming removed 5 bases from V and 3 bases from J, with 10 bases in between. The CDR3 spells CASSLDWEETQYF. The CDR3, as DNA: TGTGCCAGCAGTCTGGACTGGGAAGAGACCCAGTACTTC.

This clone was observed a handful of times. This chain links TRBV23-1 with TRBJ2-7; TRBD2 agrees at 8 bases. TRBV23-1 qualifies as an ORF whose function is uncertain. This CDR3 comprises 15 residues. The V segment lost 4 bases and the J segment 5 bases; nucleotides outside the gene matches: 10. The CDR3 DNA reads as TGCGCCAGCAGTCCTACCGGGACTAGAGGGGACGAGCAGTACTTC. Protein: CASSPTGTRGDEQYF.

The J gene is TRBJ2-7, the V gene TRBV18; no reliable D call. The CDR3 has 14 residues. CDR1 is KGHSH, CDR2 LQKENI, per germline. The ends were cut back, 3 bases at V and 0 bases at J, with 9 bases in the middle. For the CDR3, the DNA is TGTGCCAGCTCACCCCGGAGCAGCTCCTACGAGCAGTACTTC. Residues: CASSPRSSSYEQYF.

The rearrangement links TRBV18 to TRBJ1-5, with 9 bases aligning to TRBD1. Germline V CDR1 and CDR2: KGHSH, LQKENI. This CDR3 has 14 residues. Trimming removed 3 bases from V and 5 bases from J; junction bases left unmatched: 2. CDR3 sequence reads: CASSPTGGDQPQHF. In DNA form, the CDR3 reads TGTGCCAGCTCACCGACAGGGGGGGATCAGCCCCAGCATTTT.

The chain recombines TRBV18 with TRBJ1-2; D not resolved. V gave up 4 bases and J gave up 5 bases, with 11 bases separating them. The CDR3 runs to 13 residues. Germline-derived CDR1 and CDR2 are KGHSH and LQKENI. The CDR3 sequence: CASSLGREYGYTF. The CDR3 DNA reads as TGTGCCAGCTCACTGGGCAGAGAATATGGCTACACCTTC.

This clone was seen once. The chain combines TRBV18 with TRBJ1-1; possible D gene TRBD1, 6 bases. This CDR3 is built from 14 residues. The germline V gene has CDR1 KGHSH and CDR2 LQKENI. V lost 1 base to trimming and J lost 3 bases, with 9 bases between them. The CDR3 loop is CASSPRQAYTEAFF. CDR3 in DNA: TGTGCCAGCTCACCACGACAGGCCTACACTGAAGCTTTCTTT. The variable domain in full, completed from reference TRBV18 and TRBJ1-1, reads NAGVMQNPRHLVRRRGQEARLRCSPMKGHSHVYWYRQLPEEGLKFMVYLQKENIIDESGMPKERFSAEFPKEGPSILRIQQVVRGDSAAYFCASSPRQAYTEAFFGQGTRLTVV.

This clone was seen a handful of times. The chain is built from TRBV2 and TRBJ1-2; no firm D call. This CDR3 is 12 amino acids long. Trimming cost V 3 bases and J 8 bases, with 10 bases left between them. CDR1 is SNHLY and CDR2 is FYNNEI in the germline V gene. The CDR3 is CASSEVWYGYTF. In DNA form, the CDR3 reads TGTGCCAGCAGTGAGGTCTGGTACGGCTACACCTTC. The variable domain in full, with the rest retrieved from reference TRBV2 and TRBJ1-2, is EPEVTQTPSHQVTQMGQEVILRCVPISNHLYFYWYRQILGQKVEFLVSFYNNEISEKSEIFDDQFSVERPDGSNFTLKIRSTKLEDSAMYFCASSEVWYGYTFGSGTRLTVV.

The chain joins TRBV5-1 to TRBJ2-2; TRBD1 might be the D (5 bases). Germline values: CDR1 SGHRS, CDR2 YFSETQ. The CDR3 runs to 15 residues. The ends were cut back, 5 bases at V and 0 bases at J, with 11 bases in the middle. The CDR3 coding sequence is TGCGCCAGCAGTCCCGGACAAACGAACACCGGGGAGCTGTTTTTT. Translating gives CASSPGQTNTGELFF.

The chain employs TRBV29-1 and TRBJ1-2; D not certain. Looked up from germline, CDR1 is SQVTM and CDR2 is ANQGSEA. V was cut by 4 bases and J by 8 bases, with 14 bases left in between. CDR3 length: 12 residues. The CDR3 protein is CSVGVRLGGYTF. The CDR3 region has the DNA TGCAGCGTTGGGGTGCGGCTCGGGGGCTACACCTTC.

The chain employs TRBV7-2 and TRBJ2-1, with TRBD1 matching over 9 bases. The CDR3 extends over 15 amino acids. With 1 base clipped from V and 7 bases from J, the junction kept 5 bases outside the gene matches. In germline, CDR1 is SGHTA, CDR2 FQGNSA. This CDR3 is CASSLGQGGWNEQFF. The CDR3 DNA sequence: TGTGCCAGCAGCTTAGGACAGGGGGGCTGGAATGAGCAGTTCTTC.

This clone was picked up one time. This chain links TRBV7-2 with TRBJ2-5, with D unclear. This CDR3 is 15 amino acids long. In germline, CDR1 is SGHTA, CDR2 FQGNSA. Trimming shortened V by 6 bases and J by 4 bases, and 18 bases separated the two germline ends. CDR3 sequence (DNA): TGTGCCAGCAGTCCCGGCTCTAAGAGGACAGAGACCCAGTACTTC. This codes for CASSPGSKRTETQYF.

The chain is built from TRBV28 and TRBJ2-7, with a weak D call TRBD1 (6 bases). CDR3 length: 14 residues. Germline CDR1 MDHEN, CDR2 SYDVKM. Trimming left V 7 bases short and J 0 bases short, with 13 bases between. This CDR3 is CASTTGIFSYEQYF. Here the CDR3 DNA reads TGTGCCAGCACAACAGGGATTTTCTCCTACGAGCAGTACTTC.

The chain combines TRBV5-1 with TRBJ1-1, with D perhaps TRBD1 (6 bases). CDR1 and CDR2 (germline): SGHRS, YFSETQ. With 4 bases removed from V and 1 base from J, the gap between germline ends came to 11 bases. The CDR3 is 14 amino acids. This chain's CDR3 is CASSPGTTNTEAFF. CDR3 nucleotide sequence: TGCGCCAGCAGCCCCGGGACAACGAACACTGAAGCTTTCTTT.

The V call is TRBV2, the J call TRBJ1-6; D may be TRBD1 (6 bases). Germline V gene data show CDR1 as SNHLY and CDR2 as FYNNEI. The CDR3 loop spans 19 amino acids. With 5 bases removed from V and 0 bases from J, the gap between germline ends came to 20 bases. In nucleotides, the CDR3 is TGTGCCAGCAGTCGGACAGTGCCCCGTTTCGTCTCCTATAATTCACCCCTCCACTTT. Protein: CASSRTVPRFVSYNSPLHF.

This sequence joins TRBV30 and TRBJ1-5; no definite D call. Trimming took off 2 bases at V and 0 bases at J, with 17 bases between the two ends. The germline CDR1 and CDR2 sequences are GTSNPN and SVGIG (reference sequence). The CDR3 covers 17 residues. The CDR3 bases are TGTGCCTGGAGTAAGATGAAGACCGATTATAGCAATCAGCCCCAGCATTTT. Its translation: CAWSKMKTDYSNQPQHF.

The genes are TRBV6-1 and TRBJ1-2; TRBD1 matches 9 bases. From germline, CDR1 is MNHNS and CDR2 SASEGT. The CDR3 totals 14 residues. The V gene end was trimmed by 5 bases and the J gene end by 8 bases; junction bases not matched to a gene: 9. Here the CDR3 reads CASSRQGQGRGYTF. CDR3 coding DNA: TGTGCCAGCAGTCGCCAGGGACAGGGTCGGGGCTACACCTTC.

CDR3 sequence (DNA): TGTGCCAGCAGGGTGAGGACTGGAGACTACAATGAGCAGTTCTTC. Protein: CASRVRTGDYNEQFF. The chain employs TRBV5-5 and TRBJ2-1, with D tentatively TRBD2 (5 bases). The CDR3 totals 15 residues. Germline CDR1 SGHKS, CDR2 YYEKEE (reference sequence). Trimming shortened V by 5 bases and J by 3 bases, and 15 bases separated the two germline ends. Full variable domain (rest looked up from reference TRBV5-5 and TRBJ2-1): DAGVTQSPTHLIKTRGQQVTLRCSPISGHKSVSWYQQVLGQGPQFIFQYYEKEERGRGNFPDRFSARQFPNYSSELNVNALLLGDSALYLCASRVRTGDYNEQFFGPGTRLTVL.

The chain carries TRBV28 and TRBJ1-2; TRBD1 matches 8 bases. CDR3 length equals 12 residues. Unmatched junction bases numbered 4, after V lost 6 bases and J lost 7 bases. Germline loops: CDR1 MDHEN, CDR2 SYDVKM. The CDR3 DNA is TGTGCCAGCAGACCAACAGGGGGTGGCTACACCTTC. As protein: CASRPTGGGYTF.

V is TRBV24-1 and J is TRBJ2-7; 7 bases match TRBD1. Germline assignment: CDR1 KGHDR and CDR2 SFDVKD. This CDR3 has 14 amino acids. V dropped 3 bases and J dropped 0; count of bases not matched to a gene: 1. The CDR3 coding sequence is TGTGCCACCAGTGATCGGGACAGCTCCTACGAGCAGTACTTC. The encoded protein is CATSDRDSSYEQYF.

CDR3 bases: TGTGCCAGCTCACAGGGAATTACTGACACCGGGGAGCTGTTTTTT. Translation gives CASSQGITDTGELFF. The V and J genes are TRBV18 and TRBJ2-2; the D is unclear. Germline lookup yields CDR1 KGHSH and CDR2 LQKENI. V lost 4 bases and J lost 3, with 12 bases in between. The CDR3 spans 15 residues.

The count of this clone is one. V gene TRBV15 combines with J gene TRBJ1-2; D is uncertain. V lost 0 bases and J 6 bases, leaving 17 bases between the germline ends. The CDR3 contains 16 residues. Germline loops: CDR1 LNHNV, CDR2 YYDKDF (reference sequence). The CDR3 region is CATSRDLSISGDGYTF. CDR3 coding DNA: TGTGCCACCAGCAGAGATCTCTCAATCTCTGGGGATGGCTACACCTTC.

The chain couples TRBV2 to TRBJ2-4, with 7 positions matching TRBD2. This CDR3 comprises 12 residues. Germline values: CDR1 SNHLY, CDR2 FYNNEI. V was clipped by 8 bases and J by 5 bases; unmatched bases: 3. The CDR3 DNA is TGTGCCAGCGGGGGGGACCAAAACATTCAGTACTTC. Encoded protein: CASGGDQNIQYF.

The chain is built from TRBV19 and TRBJ1-5, with 12 nucleotides matching TRBD1. J lost 7 bases, V lost 6 bases, and 13 bases had no gene match. The CDR3 extends over 17 amino acids. Germline V gives CDR1 LNHDA, CDR2 SQIVND (reference sequence). In DNA form, the CDR3 reads TGTGCCAGTAGAAGGGCGGGGACAGGGGGCTCGTTCCAGCCCCAGCATTTT. This gives the protein CASRRAGTGGSFQPQHF.

Only a few counts were recorded for this clone. DNA of the CDR3: TGTGCCAGCAGCCCAGGAGTCGTCGCTTTCTTT. Protein product: CASSPGVVAFF. The rearrangement joins TRBV6-6 to TRBJ1-1; no clear D gene. There are 11 residues in the CDR3. Trimming left V 6 bases short and J 11 bases short, with 13 bases between. Germline-derived CDR1 and CDR2 are MNHNY and SVGAGI (reference sequence).

The J gene is TRBJ2-1, the V gene TRBV9, with D unresolved. V lost 1 base and J 3 bases, leaving 14 bases between the germline ends. CDR1 is SGDLS and CDR2 is YYNGEE in the germline V gene. CDR3 size: 16 residues. CDR3 nucleotide sequence: TGTGCCAGCAGCGTACTGGCGTTGAGCAGCTACAATGAGCAGTTCTTC. Amino acid sequence: CASSVLALSSYNEQFF.

The V and J genes are TRBV29-1 and TRBJ2-7; 8 nucleotides line up with TRBD1. This CDR3 has 22 residues. The germline CDR1 and CDR2 sequences are SQVTM and ANQGSEA. Trimming at V came to 3 bases and at J to 7 bases, leaving 35 bases not matched to a gene. CDR3: CSVDSGGTGPQGAATRATEQYF. CDR3 DNA: TGCAGCGTTGATTCTGGCGGGACAGGACCTCAGGGAGCGGCTACGAGGGCTACGGAGCAGTACTTC.